This T cell receptor beta chain was retrieved from a study of chemoradiotherapy in HPV16-positive cancers. For the study at large: Candidate HPV-specific clones and shared TCR motifs came from a couple of HPV16-positive patients.

CDR1 SEHNR and CDR2 FQNEAQ come from the germline V gene (reference sequence). This CDR3 is 15 amino acids long. Trimming took 1 base from V and 5 from J; bases not matched to a gene: 7. This clone was detected only once. Its antigen remains unidentified. Study outcomes and limitations: The functional HPV-specific definition rests on just two HPV16-positive patients.

The repertoire was sequenced with immunoSEQ multiplex PCR; TCRdb's copy has only in-frame clones and lacks some. The sample shows 15,000 to 20,000 clones, about 73% of them seen only once. The sequence was obtained from a human donor with HPV-associated anogenital cancer. Here the sequenced sample was tumor tissue, taken from a patient who underwent chemoradiotherapy. This rearrangement joins TRBV7-9 to TRBJ1-2; 7 positions agree with TRBD1. CDR3 region: CASSLGQTGFYGYTF. In DNA form, the CDR3 reads TGTGCCAGCAGCTTAGGCCAGACAGGGTTTTATGGCTACACCTTC. Based on the CDR3 plus reference TRBV7-9 and TRBJ1-2, the full variable domain is DTGVSQNPRHKITKRGQNVTFRCDPISEHNRLYWYRQTLGQGPEFLTYFQNEAQLEKSRLLSDRFSAERPKGSFSTLEIQRTEQGDSAMYLCASSLGQTGFYGYTFGSGTRLTVV.